This T cell receptor beta chain is drawn from a study of T cell repertoires in cytomegalovirus infection. General study results and limits: It was HLA-C-restricted CMV-specific TCR beta clonotypes that dominated the response ex vivo. The cumulative frequency of public TCR beta families distinguished individuals who carried CMV together with the relevant HLA.

A single count supports this clonotype. Its antigen is still unknown. Germline lookup yields CDR1 WNHNN and CDR2 SYGVQD (reference sequence). There are 13 residues in the CDR3. Trimming at V came to 8 bases and at J to 5 bases, leaving 7 bases not matched to a gene. Using its own MiXCR run on the reads, TCRdb lists one record per CDR3 protein. The sample shows more than 250,000 distinct CDR3 sequences, more than 20% of them seen only once. The sequencing here drew on cultured PBMCs, taken from culture after CMV antigen stimulation. The TCR originated in a human donor in good health (CMV status not recorded). Some clones in this sample may be carry-over from other donors' samples. The genes are TRBV10-1 and TRBJ2-5; 8 bases fit TRBD2. The CDR3 loop is CASGSSGLETQYF. DNA of the CDR3: TGCGCCAGCGGGTCTAGCGGGCTGGAGACCCAGTACTTC.